This TCR beta chain was recovered during a study of technical replicates of blood from a handful of donors. Produced via immunoSEQ multiplex PCR; TCRdb's table is partial and in-frame only. The sample lists more than 55,000 clones, almost 95% seen once, with 0.38% in the top ten. The CDR3 spans 14 residues. Germline V gene sequence: CDR1 MNHEY, CDR2 SMNVEV (reference sequence). With V trimmed by 3 bases and J by 5 bases, 6 bases remained unmatched. The genes are TRBV27 and TRBJ2-5, with 7 bases matching TRBD2. The sequence derives from a human donor in good health. What was sequenced was T cells isolated from PBMCs. The CDR3 spells CASSFAGADETQYF. The CDR3 coding sequence is TGTGCCAGCAGTTTTGCGGGAGCTGATGAGACCCAGTACTTC.